The rows below give T cell receptor beta chains drawn from one sample of a study of spatial heterogeneity in lung cancer. TCRdb re-called the 5' RACE reads through MiXCR, storing one row per CDR3 protein. The sample has around 20,000 distinct CDR3 sequences, 15% to 20% seen once. Here the sequenced sample was PBMCs, taken at surgery. These receptors came from a male donor with early-stage non-small cell lung cancer. Each CDR3 is given with its conserved first and last residue. D genes are given only for firm matches. Only part of the rows carry a size: once, few, many, or a class if the clone is expanded.

CDR3,DNA,J,size,D,V
CASSVVGGGTGVYAGELFF,TGTGCCAGCAGCGTAGTTGGTGGCGGGACAGGGGTCTACGCCGGGGAGCTGTTTTTT,TRBJ2-2,many,TRBD1,TRBV9
CSARKGGEKLFF,TGCAGTGCTAGAAAAGGAGGGGAAAAACTGTTTTTT,TRBJ1-4,few,-,TRBV20-1
CSVIVQGNEAFF,TGCAGCGTTATAGTACAGGGGAACGAAGCTTTCTTT,TRBJ1-1,-,TRBD1,TRBV29-1
CASSVGEDSNQPQHF,TGTGCCAGCAGCGTAGGAGAAGACAGCAATCAGCCCCAGCATTTT,TRBJ1-5,few,-,TRBV9
CASSFLATDTQYF,TGTGCCAGCAGTTTTCTAGCCACAGATACGCAGTATTTT,TRBJ2-3,many,-,TRBV12-3/TRBV12-4
CASSYSTVDSNQPQHF,TGTGCCAGCAGTTACTCGACAGTGGATAGCAATCAGCCCCAGCATTTT,TRBJ1-5,many,-,TRBV6-5
CASSHGMADEQFF,TGCGCCAGCAGTCATGGTATGGCGGATGAGCAGTTCTTC,TRBJ2-1,many,-,TRBV5-1
CASSSPSGPDYEQYF,TGTGCCAGCAGCTCCCCTAGCGGCCCGGACTACGAGCAGTACTTC,TRBJ2-7,-,TRBD2,TRBV7-9
CSVLDNTDTQYF,TGCAGCGTTCTTGACAACACAGATACGCAGTATTTT,TRBJ2-3,few,-,TRBV29-1
CASSQVPYEQYF,TGTGCCAGCAGCCAAGTTCCCTACGAGCAGTACTTC,TRBJ2-7,-,-,TRBV14
CASIGGTAYNEQFF,TGTGCCAGCATTGGGGGGACAGCCTACAATGAGCAGTTCTTC,TRBJ2-1,many,-,TRBV6-1
CASNSFIEATDTQYF,TGTGCCTCTAACTCTTTTATCGAGGCCACAGATACGCAGTATTTT,TRBJ2-3,many,-,TRBV28
CASSLDAGAPTEAFF,TGTGCCAGCAGCTTAGATGCAGGGGCCCCCACTGAAGCTTTCTTT,TRBJ1-1,many,-,TRBV7-9
CAISGSDRENTEAFF,TGTGCCATCAGTGGAAGCGACAGGGAGAACACTGAAGCTTTCTTT,TRBJ1-1,-,TRBD1,TRBV10-3
CASSLDGRQGEQYF,TGTGCCAGCAGCCTAGATGGGCGTCAGGGCGAGCAGTACTTC,TRBJ2-7,medium-sized,-,TRBV7-8
CASSYNRYEQYF,TGTGCCAGCAGTTACAACCGCTACGAGCAGTACTTC,TRBJ2-7,-,-,TRBV6-2/TRBV6-3